Listed below are T cell receptor beta chains from one sample, sequenced in a study of T cell responses to AZD1222 COVID-19 vaccine. Sequenced by immunoSEQ multiplex PCR; TCRdb stores in-frame clones only, minus some. The sample yields roughly 170,000 clones, approximately 94% seen once. The sequencing here drew on peripheral blood, taken 28 days after the second AZD1222 dose. The receptors were gathered from an adult who received the AZD1222 COVID-19 vaccine. The CDR3 runs from the conserved cysteine through the conserved F or W. The D gene is left open where the match is weak. Clone size is shown for a subset of rows, as once, few, many or a class of expanded clone.

d_gene,j_gene,len,v_gene,abundance,CDR3nt,CDR3aa
-,TRBJ1-5,15,TRBV28,few,TGTGCCAGCAGCCCCGGGATCTATAGCAATCAGCCCCAGCATTTT,CASSPGIYSNQPQHF
TRBD1,TRBJ1-2,16,TRBV5-1,-,TGCGCCAGCAGCCAGCCTGGGACAGGGAGTTCCCGGGACTACACCTTC,CASSQPGTGSSRDYTF
-,TRBJ1-6,15,TRBV6-5,-,TGTGCCAGCAGTTCGTGGGGGTTCAATAATTCACCCCTCCACTTT,CASSSWGFNNSPLHF
-,TRBJ2-5,11,TRBV6-6,-,TGTGCCAGCAGTGCCGGGGAGACCCAGTACTTC,CASSAGETQYF
-,TRBJ2-1,15,TRBV7-6,once,TGTGCCAGCAGCTCTTACAGGAGCTCCTACAATGAGCAGTTCTTC,CASSSYRSSYNEQFF
TRBD1,TRBJ1-2,17,TRBV28,-,TGTGCCAGCAGCCACCTAGGGACAGGGGGCGCGGTTTATGGCTACACCTTC,CASSHLGTGGAVYGYTF
-,TRBJ1-1,15,TRBV10-3,-,TGTGCCATCCCGATCGGGTGGAGTGAGGGGGCTGAAGCTTTCTTT,CAIPIGWSEGAEAFF
-,TRBJ1-2,16,TRBV7-2,-,TGTGCCAGCAGCTTGACACCGCGGGACCCTAACTATGGCTACACCTTC,CASSLTPRDPNYGYTF
-,TRBJ1-3,13,TRBV5-1,-,TGCGCCAGCAGCCCCTCCCCGAGATCGGGAATATATTTT,CASSPSPRSGIYF
-,TRBJ2-2,11,TRBV5-4,-,TGTGCCAGCAGCTTTGGCGGGGAGCTGTTTTTT,CASSFGGELFF
-,TRBJ1-3,16,TRBV11-3,-,TGTGCCAGCAGCTTAGAGGCAGGGATGCAAGGAAACACCATATATTTT,CASSLEAGMQGNTIYF
-,TRBJ1-4,14,TRBV9,-,TGTGCCAGCAGCGTAGCGGGAAGTGGTGAAAAACTGTTTTTT,CASSVAGSGEKLFF
-,TRBJ2-3,12,TRBV7-9,-,TGTGCCAGGGCAGCCAACACAGATACGCAGTATTTT,CARAANTDTQYF
TRBD1,TRBJ2-5,14,TRBV19,-,TGTGCCAGTAGTTGGACAGGGGGCCAAGAGACCCAGTACTTC,CASSWTGGQETQYF
-,TRBJ2-1,13,TRBV4-2,few,TGTGCCAGCAGCCAGCGGAGGTCCAATGAGCAGTTCTTC,CASSQRRSNEQFF
-,TRBJ1-4,15,TRBV5-1,-,TGCGCCAGCAGCTTGGCAGCCAGGGGTAATGAAAAACTGTTTTTT,CASSLAARGNEKLFF
-,TRBJ2-7,12,TRBV6-1,-,TGTGCCAGCAGTGAATTTGACAGACGGCAGTACTTC,CASSEFDRRQYF
-,TRBJ1-2,12,TRBV3-1/TRBV3-2,-,TGTGCCAGCAGCCAAGAAGTCTATGGCTACACCTTC,CASSQEVYGYTF
-,TRBJ1-5,13,TRBV19,-,TGTGCCAGTAGTAGGACGGTCAATCAGCCCCAGCATTTT,CASSRTVNQPQHF
-,TRBJ2-2,15,TRBV6-5,-,TGTGCCAGCAGTTACGGGTCAGGGCGGACCGGGGAGCTGTTTTTT,CASSYGSGRTGELFF
-,TRBJ1-1,11,TRBV2,-,TGTGCCATTCCGGCTAAAACTGAAGCTTTCTTT,CAIPAKTEAFF
-,TRBJ2-1,15,TRBV27,-,TGTGCCAGCAGTCTAAGGGGCAGCTCCTACAATGAGCAGTTCTTC,CASSLRGSSYNEQFF
-,TRBJ1-6,15,TRBV27,-,TGTGCCAGCAGTGGAGGACAGCTCTATAATTCACCCCTCCACTTT,CASSGGQLYNSPLHF
-,TRBJ2-5,15,TRBV2,-,TGTGCCAGCAGTGAATCTCGCGGGGCCCCCGCAACCCAGTACTTC,CASSESRGAPATQYF
TRBD1,TRBJ2-2,17,TRBV5-4,few,TGTGCCAGCAGCGACCCTAGGACAGGGATCGGGACCGGGGAGCTGTTTTTT,CASSDPRTGIGTGELFF
-,TRBJ1-1,14,TRBV19,-,TGTGCCAGTAGTATTGCCAGGGGAGGGTCTGAAGCTTTCTTT,CASSIARGGSEAFF
-,TRBJ1-1,13,TRBV12-3/TRBV12-4,-,TGTGCCAGCAGTTTCATCGTCGGGACCGGCGCTTTCTTT,CASSFIVGTGAFF
-,TRBJ1-2,14,TRBV5-1,-,TGCGCCAGCAGTGGCGCTACAGGAAACTATGGCTACACCTTC,CASSGATGNYGYTF
-,TRBJ2-1,17,TRBV7-8,-,TGTGCCAGCAGCTCCAATAGGGGTCGGAGCTCCTACAATGAGCAGTTCTTC,CASSSNRGRSSYNEQFF
-,TRBJ2-1,15,TRBV7-2,-,TGTGCCAGCAGCTTAGTTTTTACAAGTGATAATGAGCAGTTCTTC,CASSLVFTSDNEQFF
-,TRBJ1-6,15,TRBV19,-,TGTGCCAGTAGTTCCCGGACAGCTTCTTGGTCACCCCTCCACTTT,CASSSRTASWSPLHF
TRBD1,TRBJ1-5,15,TRBV6-5,-,TGTGCCAGCAGTTACTCGGGCACAGGGGATCAGCCCCAGCATTTT,CASSYSGTGDQPQHF
-,TRBJ1-5,14,TRBV19,once,TGTGCCAGTAGTCTAAGACAGAGGGATCAGCCCCAGCATTTT,CASSLRQRDQPQHF
TRBD1,TRBJ1-2,14,TRBV3-1/TRBV3-2,-,TGTGCCAGCAGCCCTGACAGGGAGGGGTATGGCTACACCTTC,CASSPDREGYGYTF
-,TRBJ1-2,15,TRBV7-2,-,TGTGCCAGCAGCCCTCAAAGGGGAGCTAACTATGGCTACACCTTC,CASSPQRGANYGYTF
-,TRBJ1-4,14,TRBV19,-,TGTGCCAGTACCCTACTTGCAACTAATGAAAAACTGTTTTTT,CASTLLATNEKLFF
-,TRBJ2-6,14,TRBV29-1,-,TGCAGCGTTGAATTGGTCTCTGGGGCCAACGTCCTGACTTTC,CSVELVSGANVLTF
-,TRBJ2-3,16,TRBV27,once,TGTGCCAGCAGTACCACACAAGTAGGGGCTACAGATACGCAGTATTTT,CASSTTQVGATDTQYF
-,TRBJ1-1,13,TRBV6-6,-,TGTGCCAGCAGTTACGGCCGGAACACTGAAGCTTTCTTT,CASSYGRNTEAFF
-,TRBJ2-6,15,TRBV6-2/TRBV6-3,-,TGTGCCAGCAGTTACGGGGGTTCTGGGGCCAACGTCCTGACTTTC,CASSYGGSGANVLTF
TRBD1,TRBJ1-6,14,TRBV6-2/TRBV6-3,once,TGTGCCAGCAGTTGGGACAGGGCTCGGTCACCCCTCCACTTT,CASSWDRARSPLHF
-,TRBJ1-2,16,TRBV5-1,-,TGCGCCAGCAGCTTGGAGGGGGGGCGAGGTAACTATGGCTACACCTTC,CASSLEGGRGNYGYTF
-,TRBJ2-2,15,TRBV28,-,TGTGCCAGCAGTTCCTTGGGACCGCTGACCGGGGAGCTGTTTTTT,CASSSLGPLTGELFF
TRBD1,TRBJ2-7,15,TRBV3-1/TRBV3-2,-,TGTGCCAGCAGCCAAGATGGGACAGGGTCCTACGAGCAGTACTTC,CASSQDGTGSYEQYF
TRBD1,TRBJ2-1,13,TRBV5-8,few,TGTGCCACATCAGGGGGCATGTACAATGAGCAGTTCTTC,CATSGGMYNEQFF
-,TRBJ1-3,14,TRBV7-9,-,TGTGCCTCCCGGGCCTCGAGCTCTGGAAACACCATATATTTT,CASRASSSGNTIYF
-,TRBJ1-4,14,TRBV20-1,-,TGCAGTGCTAGTATCTTTGGGAGTGGAGAAAAACTGTTTTTT,CSASIFGSGEKLFF
-,TRBJ1-2,16,TRBV3-1/TRBV3-2,-,TGTGCCAGCAGCCAAAGAAGCCAGGGAGCTAACTATGGCTACACCTTC,CASSQRSQGANYGYTF
-,TRBJ2-7,16,TRBV7-2,-,TGTGCCAGCAGCCCCCGGTCAGGCGTTTTTCGAAACGAGCAGTACTTC,CASSPRSGVFRNEQYF
TRBD1,TRBJ2-7,14,TRBV5-1,-,TGCGCCAGCAGCTCGACAGGGTCCGCCTACGAGCAGTACTTC,CASSSTGSAYEQYF
-,TRBJ2-2,15,TRBV18,-,TGTGCCAGCTCACCCGGTACTATCCAAACCGGGGAGCTGTTTTTT,CASSPGTIQTGELFF
-,TRBJ2-5,15,TRBV19,-,TGTGCCAGTGCAGATGGACGTCCGGCACAAGAGACCCAGTACTTC,CASADGRPAQETQYF
-,TRBJ2-1,15,TRBV11-2,-,TGTGCCAGCAGCTCCGGACCATACTCCTACAATGAGCAGTTCTTC,CASSSGPYSYNEQFF
-,TRBJ1-1,14,TRBV5-1,-,TGCGCCAGCAGCTTGGAGACATCCAACACTGAAGCTTTCTTT,CASSLETSNTEAFF
-,TRBJ1-1,19,TRBV7-3,-,TGTGCCAGCAGCTTAAAGGGATTAAGGGGGTTAGGAACGAACACTGAAGCTTTCTTT,CASSLKGLRGLGTNTEAFF
TRBD1,TRBJ1-5,17,TRBV6-6,-,TGTGCCAGCAGTCCCGGACAGGGGATACGGGGCAATCAGCCCCAGCATTTT,CASSPGQGIRGNQPQHF
-,TRBJ2-1,17,TRBV3-1/TRBV3-2,-,TGTGCCAGCAGCCAAGATACGTTAGGAGGTAGATACAATGAGCAGTTCTTC,CASSQDTLGGRYNEQFF
-,TRBJ2-5,14,TRBV3-1/TRBV3-2,-,TGTGCCAGCAGCCAAAGAGGCCCCCAAGAGACCCAGTACTTC,CASSQRGPQETQYF
-,TRBJ1-3,14,TRBV6-5,-,TGTGCCAGCAGTTACTCCTATCGTGCAAACACCATATATTTT,CASSYSYRANTIYF